The sequence of this T cell receptor (beta chain) was determined in a study of radiation and T cells in renal cell carcinoma (dated by TCRdb to the early 2020s). Regarding the study in general: Samples came from a clinical trial, in which primary renal cell carcinomas received 15 Gy stereotactic body radiation therapy followed by nephrectomy 4 weeks later. Across all 50 or so samples, 4,016,671 unique CDR3 nucleotide sequences, encoding 2,658,974 unique CDR3 amino acid sequences, were identified. In total, about 50 samples underwent TCR beta sequencing: 25 or so tumors plus 27 peripheral blood samples.

This clone was recorded at least ten times. Its binding antigen is unknown. Base qualities are missing; no much larger clone stands one base away. Results the study describes overall, beyond this receptor: An increase in top tumor clonotypes in blood was observed from baseline to 2 weeks post-radiation, followed by contraction by 4 weeks, which was taken to suggest transient expansion of tumor-resident clones. Dynamics of the blood repertoire were not tracked past 4 weeks after treatment. No pretreatment tumor biopsies were available, so the baseline intratumoral presence of clonotypes could not be determined. Because the trial had a single-armed design, the trial could not examine how radiation dose or scheduling affected the TCR repertoire.

The meaning of the sample's time point label: baseline pretreatment blood. The sample's treatment or condition label, in plain terms: 15 Gy SBRT to primary tumor, nephrectomy 4 weeks later. Serial peripheral blood from radiation-treated patients was sampled at baseline, 2 weeks and 4 weeks after SBRT to track tumor-enriched clonotypes. Every patient's renal cell carcinoma showed clear cell pathology. The QIAamp DNA Blood Mini Kit (Qiagen) was used to prepare genomic DNA for TCR sequencing. Samples were included in the analyses only if all quality control checks were passed. Following the manufacturer's recommendations, the immunoSEQ kit was used to generate TCR beta libraries from genomic DNA. For library preparation, a first multiplex PCR was performed with proprietary primers, followed by a second PCR in which unique barcodes were added, and bead cleanups were performed after each round. Each sample batch included a kit-provided positive control reaction and a negative control reaction. The final libraries underwent checking on an Agilent 4200 TapeStation D1000 ScreenTape, volumetric pooling, and quantification by qPCR. An Illumina NextSeq500 fitted with a MidOutput 150-cycle cartridge performed the sequencing, running 156 Read1 cycles and 15 Index1 cycles with the kit's custom primers. The pooled library was loaded at around 1.1 pM with a roughly 20% PhiX control spike-in. Processing in the source paper ran as follows. Vendor-processed data were analyzed in R, and a clonotype was defined as all T cells sharing the same CDR3 nucleotide sequence. For clone abundance analyses, frequencies were normalized to the 10,000 most abundant clones per sample. Before analysis, public T cell clones were removed, and these numbered fewer than five per sample on average. Tumor-enriched clonotypes and baseline blood-enriched clonotypes were defined as those with an abundance difference of at least 32-fold between compartments. A beta-binomial differential abundance model was used to identify clonotypes that were expanded or contracted between blood time points. The Baroni-Urbani and Buser coefficient was used to measure tumor-blood repertoire similarity, and groups were compared with two-tailed Wilcoxon tests in R. What TCRdb holds here is the immuneACCESS table cut down to in-frame rearrangements. Part of the clones is not present; checked against another copy, under half of the missing clones reflect an unresolved V gene, and the others are unexplained. The DNA was the basis for D and trimming; V, J and clone size are from that table. The sample yields 140,000 to 150,000 clones; approximately 90% were counted once. Roughly 4.1% of the sample belongs to the ten largest clones.

V and J are truncated by 5 bases and 6 bases respectively, leaving an intervening sequence of 13 bases. Sequences SGHNT (CDR1) and YENEEA (CDR2) are obtained from the germline V gene. The CDR3 sequence holds 13 residues, the cysteine and phenylalanine included. The kept DNA is CDR3 alone, 39 bases in frame from the first base. This sample comprised blood, obtained from a patient whose treatment included radiotherapy and nephrectomy. The clonotype originates from a woman between 65 and 79 years old with renal cell carcinoma. The chain is made from TRBV11-3 and TRBJ2-5; a weak D assignment points to TRBD2 (5 bases agree). The CDR3: CASSPLATKTQYF. Read as DNA, the sequence is TGTGCCAGCAGCCCGCTAGCAACCAAGACCCAGTACTTC.